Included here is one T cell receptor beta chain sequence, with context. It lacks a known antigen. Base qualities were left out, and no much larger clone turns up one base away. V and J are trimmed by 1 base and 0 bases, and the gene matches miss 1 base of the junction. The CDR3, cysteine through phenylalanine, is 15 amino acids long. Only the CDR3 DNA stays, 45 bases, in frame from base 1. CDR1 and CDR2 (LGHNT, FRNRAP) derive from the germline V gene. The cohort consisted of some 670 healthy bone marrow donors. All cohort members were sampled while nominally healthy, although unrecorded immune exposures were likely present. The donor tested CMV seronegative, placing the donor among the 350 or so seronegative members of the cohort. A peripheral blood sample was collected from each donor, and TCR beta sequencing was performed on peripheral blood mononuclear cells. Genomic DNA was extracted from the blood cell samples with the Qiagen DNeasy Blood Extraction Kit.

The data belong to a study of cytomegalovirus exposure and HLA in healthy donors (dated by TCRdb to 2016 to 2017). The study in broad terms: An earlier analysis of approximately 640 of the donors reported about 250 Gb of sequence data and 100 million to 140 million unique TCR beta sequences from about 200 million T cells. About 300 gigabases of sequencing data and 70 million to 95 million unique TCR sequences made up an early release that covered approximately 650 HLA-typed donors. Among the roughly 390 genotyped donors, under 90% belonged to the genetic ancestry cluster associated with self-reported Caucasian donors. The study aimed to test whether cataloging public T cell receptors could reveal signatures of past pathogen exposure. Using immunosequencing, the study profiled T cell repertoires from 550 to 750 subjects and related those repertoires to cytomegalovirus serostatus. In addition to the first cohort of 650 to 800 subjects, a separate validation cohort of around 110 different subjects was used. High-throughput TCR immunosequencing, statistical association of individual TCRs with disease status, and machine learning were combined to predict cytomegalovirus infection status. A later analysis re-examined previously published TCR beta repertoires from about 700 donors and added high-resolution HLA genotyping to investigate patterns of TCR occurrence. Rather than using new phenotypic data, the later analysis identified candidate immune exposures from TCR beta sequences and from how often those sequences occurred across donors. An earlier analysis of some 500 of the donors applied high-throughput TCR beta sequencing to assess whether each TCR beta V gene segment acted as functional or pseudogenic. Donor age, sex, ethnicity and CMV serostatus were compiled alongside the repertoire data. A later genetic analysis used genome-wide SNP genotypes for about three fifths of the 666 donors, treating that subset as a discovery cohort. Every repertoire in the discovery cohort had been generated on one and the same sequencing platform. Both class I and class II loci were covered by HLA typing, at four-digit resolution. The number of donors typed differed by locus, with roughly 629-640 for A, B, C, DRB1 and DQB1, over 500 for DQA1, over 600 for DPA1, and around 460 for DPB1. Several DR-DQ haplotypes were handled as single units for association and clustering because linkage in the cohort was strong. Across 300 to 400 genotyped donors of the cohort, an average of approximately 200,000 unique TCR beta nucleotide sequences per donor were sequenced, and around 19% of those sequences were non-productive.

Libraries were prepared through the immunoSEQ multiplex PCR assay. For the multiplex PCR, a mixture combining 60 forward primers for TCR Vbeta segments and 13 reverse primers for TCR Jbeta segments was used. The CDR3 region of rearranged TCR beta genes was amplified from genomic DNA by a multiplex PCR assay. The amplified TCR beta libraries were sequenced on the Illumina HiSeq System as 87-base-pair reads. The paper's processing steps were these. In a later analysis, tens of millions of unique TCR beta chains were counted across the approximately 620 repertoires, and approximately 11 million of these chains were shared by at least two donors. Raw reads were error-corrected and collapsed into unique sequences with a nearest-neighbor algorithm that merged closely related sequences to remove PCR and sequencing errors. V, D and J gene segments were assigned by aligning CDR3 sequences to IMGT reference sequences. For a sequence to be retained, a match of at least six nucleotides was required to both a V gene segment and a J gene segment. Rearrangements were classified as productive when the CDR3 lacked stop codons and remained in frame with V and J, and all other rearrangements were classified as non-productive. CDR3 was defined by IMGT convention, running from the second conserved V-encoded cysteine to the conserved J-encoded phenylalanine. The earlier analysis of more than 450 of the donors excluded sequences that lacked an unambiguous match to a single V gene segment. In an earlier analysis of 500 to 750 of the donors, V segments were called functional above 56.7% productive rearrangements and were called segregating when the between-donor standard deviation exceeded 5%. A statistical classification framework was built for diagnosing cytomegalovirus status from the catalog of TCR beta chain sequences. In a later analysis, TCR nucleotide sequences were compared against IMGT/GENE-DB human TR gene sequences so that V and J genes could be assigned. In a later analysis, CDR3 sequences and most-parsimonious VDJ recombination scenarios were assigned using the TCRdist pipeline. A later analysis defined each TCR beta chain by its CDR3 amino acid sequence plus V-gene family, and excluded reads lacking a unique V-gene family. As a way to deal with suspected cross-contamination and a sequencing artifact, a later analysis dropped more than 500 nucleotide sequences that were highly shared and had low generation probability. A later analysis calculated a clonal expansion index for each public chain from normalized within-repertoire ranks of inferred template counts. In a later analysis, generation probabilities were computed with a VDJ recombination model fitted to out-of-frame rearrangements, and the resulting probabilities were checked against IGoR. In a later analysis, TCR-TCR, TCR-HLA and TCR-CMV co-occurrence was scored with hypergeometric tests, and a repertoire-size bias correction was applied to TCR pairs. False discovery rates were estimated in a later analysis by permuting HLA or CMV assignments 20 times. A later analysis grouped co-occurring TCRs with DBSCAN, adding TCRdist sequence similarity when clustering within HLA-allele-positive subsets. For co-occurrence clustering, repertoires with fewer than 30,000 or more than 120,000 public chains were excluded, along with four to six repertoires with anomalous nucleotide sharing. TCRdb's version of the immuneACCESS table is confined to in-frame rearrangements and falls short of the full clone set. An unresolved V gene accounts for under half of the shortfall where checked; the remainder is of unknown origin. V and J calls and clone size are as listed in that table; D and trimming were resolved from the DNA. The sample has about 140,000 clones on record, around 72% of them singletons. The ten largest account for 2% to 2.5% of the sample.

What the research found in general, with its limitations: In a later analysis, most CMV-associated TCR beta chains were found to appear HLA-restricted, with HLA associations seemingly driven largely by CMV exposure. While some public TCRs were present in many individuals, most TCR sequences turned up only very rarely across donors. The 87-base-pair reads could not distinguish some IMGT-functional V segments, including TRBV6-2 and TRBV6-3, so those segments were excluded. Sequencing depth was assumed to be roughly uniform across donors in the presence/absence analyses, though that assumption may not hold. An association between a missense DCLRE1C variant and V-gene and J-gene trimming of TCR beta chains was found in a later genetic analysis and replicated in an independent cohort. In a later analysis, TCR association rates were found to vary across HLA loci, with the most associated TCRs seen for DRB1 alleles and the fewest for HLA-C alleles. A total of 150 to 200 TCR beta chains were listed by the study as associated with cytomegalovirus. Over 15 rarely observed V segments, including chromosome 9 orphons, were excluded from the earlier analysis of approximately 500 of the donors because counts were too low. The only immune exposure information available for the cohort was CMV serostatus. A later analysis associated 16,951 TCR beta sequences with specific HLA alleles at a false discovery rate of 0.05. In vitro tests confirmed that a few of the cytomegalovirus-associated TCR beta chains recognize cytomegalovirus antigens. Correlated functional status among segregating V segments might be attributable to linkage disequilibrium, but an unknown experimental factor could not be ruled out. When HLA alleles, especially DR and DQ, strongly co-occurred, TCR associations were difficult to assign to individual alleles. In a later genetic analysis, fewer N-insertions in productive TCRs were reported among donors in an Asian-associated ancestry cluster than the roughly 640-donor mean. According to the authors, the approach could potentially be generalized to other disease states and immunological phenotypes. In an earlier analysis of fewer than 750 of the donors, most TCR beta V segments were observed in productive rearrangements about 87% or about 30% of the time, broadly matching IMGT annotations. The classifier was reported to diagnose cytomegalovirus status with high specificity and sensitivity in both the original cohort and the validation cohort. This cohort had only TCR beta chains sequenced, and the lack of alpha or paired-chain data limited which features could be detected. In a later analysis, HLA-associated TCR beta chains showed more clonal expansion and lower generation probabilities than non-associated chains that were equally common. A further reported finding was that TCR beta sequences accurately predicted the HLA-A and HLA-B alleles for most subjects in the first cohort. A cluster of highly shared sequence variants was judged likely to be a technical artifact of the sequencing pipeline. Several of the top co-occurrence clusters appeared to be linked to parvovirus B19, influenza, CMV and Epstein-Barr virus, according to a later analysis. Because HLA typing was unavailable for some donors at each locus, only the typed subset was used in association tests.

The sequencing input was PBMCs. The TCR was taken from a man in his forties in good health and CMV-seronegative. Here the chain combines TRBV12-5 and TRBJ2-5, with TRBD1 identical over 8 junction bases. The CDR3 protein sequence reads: CASGLGTGYQETQYF. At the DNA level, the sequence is TGTGCTAGTGGTTTGGGGACAGGGTACCAAGAGACCCAGTACTTC. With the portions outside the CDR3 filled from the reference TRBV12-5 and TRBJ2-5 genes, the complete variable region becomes DARVTQTPRHKVTEMGQEVTMRCQPILGHNTVFWYRQTMMQGLELLAYFRNRAPLDDSGMPKDRFSAEMPDATLATLKIQPSEPRDSAVYFCASGLGTGYQETQYFGPGTRLLVL.